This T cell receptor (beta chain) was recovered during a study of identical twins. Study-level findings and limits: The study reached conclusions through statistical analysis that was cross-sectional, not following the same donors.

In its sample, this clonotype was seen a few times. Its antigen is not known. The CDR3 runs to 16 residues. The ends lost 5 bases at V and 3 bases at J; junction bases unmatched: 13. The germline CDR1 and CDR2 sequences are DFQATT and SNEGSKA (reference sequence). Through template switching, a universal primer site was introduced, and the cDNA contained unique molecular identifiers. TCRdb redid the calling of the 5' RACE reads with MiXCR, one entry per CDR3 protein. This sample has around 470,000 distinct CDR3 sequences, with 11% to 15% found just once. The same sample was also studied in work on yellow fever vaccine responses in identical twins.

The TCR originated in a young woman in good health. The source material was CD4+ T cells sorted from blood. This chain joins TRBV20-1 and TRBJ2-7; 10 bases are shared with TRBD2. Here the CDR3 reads CSAQVAGGLLFYEQYF. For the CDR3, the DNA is TGCAGTGCTCAAGTAGCGGGAGGCCTCCTTTTCTACGAGCAGTACTTC.